Listed below are T cell receptor beta chains from one sample, sequenced in a study of T cell responses to AZD1222 COVID-19 vaccine. Clones were sequenced by immunoSEQ multiplex PCR, and TCRdb holds only the in-frame ones, with some missing. Of 85,000 to 90,000 clones in the sample, less than 90% were seen once. Here the sequenced sample was peripheral blood, taken 28 days after the second AZD1222 dose. These receptors were collected from an adult who received the AZD1222 COVID-19 vaccine. Each CDR3 is given with its conserved first and last residue. D genes are given only for firm matches. Where a row states a size, it is once, few, many or the class of an expanded clone; other rows omit it.

j_gene,v_gene,d_gene,abundance,CDR3nt,CDR3aa
TRBJ1-6,TRBV4-1,.,.,TGCGCCAGCAGCCAAGGCGGGGGTATGGATTCACCCCTCCACTTT,CASSQGGGMDSPLHF
TRBJ1-2,TRBV5-1,.,.,TGCGCCAGCAGCTTGGGGCAGGGTAGCATCTATGGCTACACCTTC,CASSLGQGSIYGYTF
TRBJ2-6,TRBV11-2,.,.,TGTGCCAGCAGCTCCCAGGGGTTAGGGGCCAACGTCCTGACTTTC,CASSSQGLGANVLTF
TRBJ2-5,TRBV5-1,.,.,TGCGCCAGCAGCGACCTGCAGGGAGCCCCTGGGGGCCAGTACTTC,CASSDLQGAPGGQYF
TRBJ1-2,TRBV19,.,.,TGTGCCAGTAGTATAGATCGGCAGATTTACTATGGCTACACCTTC,CASSIDRQIYYGYTF
TRBJ1-4,TRBV2,.,.,TGTGCCAGCAGGGCCAGGGTACTTGAGGAAAAACTGTTTTTT,CASRARVLEEKLFF
TRBJ2-1,TRBV3-1/TRBV3-2,TRBD2,.,TGTGCCAGCGGACTAGCGGGGGGTGATGAGCAGTTCTTC,CASGLAGGDEQFF
TRBJ2-3,TRBV7-9,.,.,TGTGCCAGCTCGGGAGCAGCCTTAGAGCGGGATACGCAGTATTTT,CASSGAALERDTQYF
TRBJ2-5,TRBV20-1,.,.,TGCAGTGCTAGCGTGCGAGAGACCCAGTACTTC,CSASVRETQYF
TRBJ1-5,TRBV7-6,.,.,TGTGCCAGCAGCGGGGGGAATGATCAGCCCCAGCATTTT,CASSGGNDQPQHF
TRBJ2-1,TRBV7-9,.,.,TGTGCCAGCAGCCCCACCGGGACACTCTCCTACAATGAGCAGTTCTTC,CASSPTGTLSYNEQFF
TRBJ1-2,TRBV29-1,.,.,TGCAGCGCAACTGACCGGCTGGATGGCTACACCTTC,CSATDRLDGYTF
TRBJ2-6,TRBV18,TRBD1,.,TGTGCCAGCTCACCGGACAGGGGGCATTCTGGGGCCAACGTCCTGACTTTC,CASSPDRGHSGANVLTF
TRBJ1-1,TRBV5-6,.,.,TGTGCCAGCAGCTTGGTGGGGCCCCCGAACACTGAAGCTTTCTTT,CASSLVGPPNTEAFF
TRBJ1-6,TRBV11-2,.,few,TGTGCCAGCAGCTTAGTGGGGGGCACTAATTCACCCCTCCACTTT,CASSLVGGTNSPLHF
TRBJ2-4,TRBV27,.,.,TGTGCCAGCAGTTTCCGGGGTGGGGTAGCCAAAAACATTCAGTACTTC,CASSFRGGVAKNIQYF
TRBJ1-6,TRBV2,.,.,TGTGCCTCCTCACCTCGGGTGGGTTCACCCCTCCACTTT,CASSPRVGSPLHF
TRBJ1-2,TRBV5-1,TRBD1,.,TGCGCCAGCAGCCAATCAGGGGGCGCGAACTATGGCTACACCTTC,CASSQSGGANYGYTF
TRBJ2-1,TRBV6-5,TRBD1,.,TGTGCCAGCAGTCCTAGGGACAGGGGCAATGAGCAGTTCTTC,CASSPRDRGNEQFF
TRBJ1-1,TRBV28,.,.,TGTGCCAGCATTGGGAGGGTTTACACTGAAGCTTTCTTT,CASIGRVYTEAFF
TRBJ2-1,TRBV5-4,.,.,TGTGCCAGCAGCTTGGTGGGGGGTGCTTACAATGAGCAGTTCTTC,CASSLVGGAYNEQFF
TRBJ1-6,TRBV5-5,TRBD1,.,TGTGCCAGCAGCCTGGGACAGAACCCATCACCCCTCCACTTT,CASSLGQNPSPLHF
TRBJ1-4,TRBV27,TRBD1,.,TGTGCCAGCAGACGGACAGGGGTTGAAAAACTGTTTTTT,CASRRTGVEKLFF
TRBJ1-2,TRBV7-8,.,.,TGTGCCAGCAGCCCCCGGGCCCAGGGCCTCGGCTACACCTTC,CASSPRAQGLGYTF
TRBJ1-6,TRBV6-5,.,.,TGTGCCAGCAGTTACTGGGCAGGGAGGCGGAATTCACCCCTCCACTTT,CASSYWAGRRNSPLHF
TRBJ2-7,TRBV29-1,TRBD2,.,TGCAGCGTTGCCCAGCGGGGGGCCCCCTACGAGCAGTACTTC,CSVAQRGAPYEQYF
TRBJ2-7,TRBV3-1/TRBV3-2,.,.,TGTGCCAGCAGCCAAAACGGCCCCTACGAGCAGTACTTC,CASSQNGPYEQYF
TRBJ1-3,TRBV14,.,.,TGTGCCAGCAGCCTTATTCCTGGAAACACCATATATTTT,CASSLIPGNTIYF
TRBJ1-2,TRBV7-2,TRBD1,.,TGTGCCAGCAGTCGCGACAGGGCCTATGGCTACACCTTC,CASSRDRAYGYTF
TRBJ2-2,TRBV14,TRBD1,.,TGTGCCAGCAGCCTGTGGACAGGGGTTTCGACCGGGGAGCTGTTTTTT,CASSLWTGVSTGELFF
TRBJ1-2,TRBV29-1,.,.,TGCAGCGTTGGGAGCCAACTCATGGGCTACACCTTC,CSVGSQLMGYTF
TRBJ1-6,TRBV6-5,.,.,TGTGCCAGCACTTATCGGTGGCAGGGCAATTCACCCCTCCACTTT,CASTYRWQGNSPLHF
TRBJ2-7,TRBV5-6,.,.,TGTGCCAGCAGCTTGACAGGGCCGTTCAACGAGCAGTACTTC,CASSLTGPFNEQYF
TRBJ1-3,TRBV3-1/TRBV3-2,.,.,TGTGCCAGCAGTACTCGAGGGAGCTCTGGAAACACCATATATTTT,CASSTRGSSGNTIYF
TRBJ1-1,TRBV3-1/TRBV3-2,.,.,TGTGCCAGCAGCCCACTCCCAGGGGTCACTAACACTGAAGCTTTCTTT,CASSPLPGVTNTEAFF
TRBJ2-3,TRBV19,TRBD2,.,TGTGCCAGCCTAGCGGACTTCACAGATACGCAGTATTTT,CASLADFTDTQYF
TRBJ1-5,TRBV27,.,.,TGTGCCAGCAGTTTTAAAGGTAATCAGCCCCAGCATTTT,CASSFKGNQPQHF
TRBJ1-5,TRBV6-1,TRBD1,.,TGTGCCAGCAGTGAAGGATACAGGGGGCATAGCAATCAGCCCCAGCATTTT,CASSEGYRGHSNQPQHF
TRBJ1-5,TRBV6-7,.,.,TGTGCCGGTGGACCGGGACACTCAGATCAGCCCCAGCATTTT,CAGGPGHSDQPQHF
TRBJ1-1,TRBV5-1,.,.,TGCGCCAGCAGCTTGTATTTGGGGGTTCGGGACACTGAAGCTTTCTTT,CASSLYLGVRDTEAFF
TRBJ2-1,TRBV11-3,.,.,TGTGCCAGCAGCTTAGACGGCGGCGACCGTAGAGAGCAGTTCTTC,CASSLDGGDRREQFF
TRBJ2-5,TRBV12-3/TRBV12-4,.,.,TGTGCCAGCAGCCGTCGCCATGAAGAGACCCAGTACTTC,CASSRRHEETQYF
TRBJ2-5,TRBV5-1,TRBD2,.,TGCGCCAGCAGCCTGAGCCCTAGCGGGGGCCAAGAGACCCAGTACTTC,CASSLSPSGGQETQYF
TRBJ1-6,TRBV6-5,TRBD1,.,TGTGCCAGCAGTTACTCGACCCGCCAGGGGGCATCACCCCTCCACTTT,CASSYSTRQGASPLHF
TRBJ1-4,TRBV30,.,.,TGTGCCTGGAGGCAAGGGACCCTAACTAATGAAAAACTGTTTTTT,CAWRQGTLTNEKLFF
TRBJ1-2,TRBV7-9,TRBD1,.,TGTGCCAGCACCCTGGGACAGGGTTACTATGGCTACACCTTC,CASTLGQGYYGYTF
TRBJ1-2,TRBV30,.,.,TGTGCCTGGAGTAGCCGCTATGGCTACACCTTC,CAWSSRYGYTF
TRBJ2-3,TRBV7-3,TRBD1,.,TGTGCCAGCAGCCCCGGACAGGGGGATACGCAGTATTTT,CASSPGQGDTQYF
TRBJ2-6,TRBV10-3,.,once,TGTGCCATCAGAGACCCCTCTGGGGCCAACGTCCTGACTTTC,CAIRDPSGANVLTF
TRBJ2-2,TRBV5-1,.,.,TGCGCCAGCAGCTTGGACCACACCGGGGAGCTGTTTTTT,CASSLDHTGELFF
TRBJ1-5,TRBV21-1,.,.,TGTGCCAGCAGCAATAACGTGGGTGGGAACAATCAGCCCCAGCATTTT,CASSNNVGGNNQPQHF
TRBJ1-4,TRBV6-1,.,.,TGTGCCAGCAGTGATTCGGGGGCCCCCAATGAAAAACTGTTTTTT,CASSDSGAPNEKLFF
TRBJ2-2,TRBV6-5,TRBD2,.,TGTGCCAGCGCACCCGGGACTAGCGTTAGCGGGGAGCTGTTTTTT,CASAPGTSVSGELFF
TRBJ1-1,TRBV9,.,.,TGTGCCAGCAGCGCCGAAGGAGCAGCTAGGAACACTGAAGCTTTCTTT,CASSAEGAARNTEAFF
TRBJ1-5,TRBV2,.,.,TGTGCCAGCAGTGAGACTGGGGGTAGGGACAATACTCAGCCCCAGCATTTT,CASSETGGRDNTQPQHF